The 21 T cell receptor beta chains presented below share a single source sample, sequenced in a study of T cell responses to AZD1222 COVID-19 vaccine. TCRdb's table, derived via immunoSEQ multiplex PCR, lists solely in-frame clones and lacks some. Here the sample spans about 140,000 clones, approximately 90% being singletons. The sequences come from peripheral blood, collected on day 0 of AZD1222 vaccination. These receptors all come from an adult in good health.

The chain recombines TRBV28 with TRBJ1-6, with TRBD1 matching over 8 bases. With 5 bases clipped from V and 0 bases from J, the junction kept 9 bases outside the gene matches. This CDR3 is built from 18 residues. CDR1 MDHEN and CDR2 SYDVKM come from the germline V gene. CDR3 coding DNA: TGTGCCAGCAGTCGGACAGGGCGGTCAAGCTCCTATAATTCACCCCTCCACTTT. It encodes CASSRTGRSSSYNSPLHF.

CDR3 loop: CASRSRDRGKWGTEAFF. The CDR3 DNA sequence: TGTGCCAGCAGATCCAGGGACAGGGGAAAATGGGGTACTGAAGCTTTCTTT. V usage is TRBV28 and J usage is TRBJ1-1, with 10 bases aligning to TRBD1. Germline CDR1 and CDR2: MDHEN and SYDVKM. Germline trimming cut 6 bases from V and 5 bases from J; bases unmatched to any gene: 15. This CDR3 spans 17 amino acids.

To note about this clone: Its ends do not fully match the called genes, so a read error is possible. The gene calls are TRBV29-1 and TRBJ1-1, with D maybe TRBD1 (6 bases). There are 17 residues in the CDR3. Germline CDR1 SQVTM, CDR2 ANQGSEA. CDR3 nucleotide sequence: TGCAGCGTTGAACAGGCAGGGGATATCCTTACCCTACCTGAGGCTTTCTTT. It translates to CSVEQAGDILTLPEAFF.

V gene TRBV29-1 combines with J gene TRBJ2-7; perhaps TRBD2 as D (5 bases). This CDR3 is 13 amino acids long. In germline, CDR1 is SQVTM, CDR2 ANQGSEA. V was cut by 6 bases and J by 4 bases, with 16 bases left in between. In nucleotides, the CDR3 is TGCAGCGTCAGAAATGGAACGGGGTACGAGCAGTACTTC. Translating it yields CSVRNGTGYEQYF.

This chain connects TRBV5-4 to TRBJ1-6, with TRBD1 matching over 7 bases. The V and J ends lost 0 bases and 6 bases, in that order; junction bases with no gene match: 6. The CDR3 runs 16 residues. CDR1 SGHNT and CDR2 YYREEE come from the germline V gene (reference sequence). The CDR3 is CASSLGPTGSNSPLHF. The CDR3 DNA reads TGTGCCAGCAGCTTGGGGCCGACAGGGTCTAATTCACCCCTCCACTTT.

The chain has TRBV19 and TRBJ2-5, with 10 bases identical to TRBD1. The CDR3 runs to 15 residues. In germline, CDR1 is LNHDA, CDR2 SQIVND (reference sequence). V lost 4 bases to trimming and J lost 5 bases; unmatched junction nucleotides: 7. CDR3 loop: CASSTRTGGGETQYF. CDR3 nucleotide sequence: TGTGCCAGTAGTACTCGGACAGGGGGTGGGGAGACCCAGTACTTC. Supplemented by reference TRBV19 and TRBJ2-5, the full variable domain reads DGGITQSPKYLFRKEGQNVTLSCEQNLNHDAMYWYRQDPGQGLRLIYYSQIVNDFQKGDIAEGYSVSREKKESFPLTVTSAQKNPTAFYLCASSTRTGGGETQYFGPGTRLLVL.

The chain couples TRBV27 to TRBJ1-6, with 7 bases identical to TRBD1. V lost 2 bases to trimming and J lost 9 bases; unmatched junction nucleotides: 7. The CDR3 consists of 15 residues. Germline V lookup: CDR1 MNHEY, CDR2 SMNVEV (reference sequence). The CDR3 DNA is TGTGCCAGCAGTTTAACAGGGGCTCGGGGTTCACCCCTCCACTTT. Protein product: CASSLTGARGSPLHF.

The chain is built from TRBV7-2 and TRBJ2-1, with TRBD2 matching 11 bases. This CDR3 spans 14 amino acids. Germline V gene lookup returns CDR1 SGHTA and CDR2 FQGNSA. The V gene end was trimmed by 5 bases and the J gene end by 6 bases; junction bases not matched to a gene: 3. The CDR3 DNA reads TGTGCCAGCAGCACTAGCGGGGGCCCCAATGAGCAGTTCTTC. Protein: CASSTSGGPNEQFF.

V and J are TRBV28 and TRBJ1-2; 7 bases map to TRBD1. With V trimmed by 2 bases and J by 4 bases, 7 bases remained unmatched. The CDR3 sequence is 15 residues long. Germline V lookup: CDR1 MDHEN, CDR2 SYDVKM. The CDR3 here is CASSLRAGGRYGYTF. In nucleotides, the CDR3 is TGTGCCAGCAGTTTAAGGGCAGGGGGGCGCTATGGCTACACCTTC.

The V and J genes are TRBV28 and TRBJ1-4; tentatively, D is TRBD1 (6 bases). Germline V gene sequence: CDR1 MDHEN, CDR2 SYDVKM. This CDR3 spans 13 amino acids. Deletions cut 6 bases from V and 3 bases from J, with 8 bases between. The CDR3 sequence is CASSTGSNEKLFF. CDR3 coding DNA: TGTGCCAGCAGCACAGGGTCTAATGAAAAACTGTTTTTT.

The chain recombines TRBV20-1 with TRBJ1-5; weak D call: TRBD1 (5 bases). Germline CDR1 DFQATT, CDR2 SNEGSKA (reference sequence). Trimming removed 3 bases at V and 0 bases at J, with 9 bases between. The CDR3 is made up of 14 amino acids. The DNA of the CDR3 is TGCAGTGCTAGTCAGGGTAATAGCAATCAGCCCCAGCATTTT. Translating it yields CSASQGNSNQPQHF.

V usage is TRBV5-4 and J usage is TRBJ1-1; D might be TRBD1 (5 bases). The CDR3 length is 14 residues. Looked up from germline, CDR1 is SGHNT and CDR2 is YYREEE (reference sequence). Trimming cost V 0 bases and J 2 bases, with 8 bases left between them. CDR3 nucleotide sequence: TGTGCCAGCAGCTTGGAAACAGGTAACACTGAAGCTTTCTTT. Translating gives CASSLETGNTEAFF.

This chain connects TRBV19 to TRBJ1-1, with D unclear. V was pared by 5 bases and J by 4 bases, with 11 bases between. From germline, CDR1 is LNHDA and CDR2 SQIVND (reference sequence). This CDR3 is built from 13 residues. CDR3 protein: CASSRGRGTEAFF. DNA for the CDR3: TGTGCCAGTAGTCGGGGTAGAGGCACTGAAGCTTTCTTT.

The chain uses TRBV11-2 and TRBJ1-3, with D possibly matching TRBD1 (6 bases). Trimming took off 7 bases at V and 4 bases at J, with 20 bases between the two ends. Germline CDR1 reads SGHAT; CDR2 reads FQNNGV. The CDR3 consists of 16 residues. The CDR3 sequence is CASNNVRGRSGNTIYF. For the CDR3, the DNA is TGTGCCAGCAACAACGTCAGGGGCAGGTCGGGAAACACCATATATTTT. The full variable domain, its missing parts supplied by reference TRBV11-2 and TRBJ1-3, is EAGVAQSPRYKIIEKRQSVAFWCNPISGHATLYWYQQILGQGPKLLIQFQNNGVVDDSQLPKDRFSAERLKGVDSTLKIQPAKLEDSAVYLCASNNVRGRSGNTIYFGEGSWLTVV.

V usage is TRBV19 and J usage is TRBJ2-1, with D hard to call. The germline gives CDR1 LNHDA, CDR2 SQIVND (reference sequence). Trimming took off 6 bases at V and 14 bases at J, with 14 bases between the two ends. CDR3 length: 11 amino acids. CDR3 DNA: TGTGCCAGTAGCGGATCATCGGTCGAGTTCTTC. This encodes CASSGSSVEFF.

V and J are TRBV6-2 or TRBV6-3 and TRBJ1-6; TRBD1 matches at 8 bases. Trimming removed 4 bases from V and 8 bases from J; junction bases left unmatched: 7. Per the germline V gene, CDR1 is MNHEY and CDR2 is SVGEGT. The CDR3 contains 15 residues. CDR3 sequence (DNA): TGTGCCAGCAGTTTTCAGGGGGCGCGGGATTCACCCCTCCACTTT. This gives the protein CASSFQGARDSPLHF.

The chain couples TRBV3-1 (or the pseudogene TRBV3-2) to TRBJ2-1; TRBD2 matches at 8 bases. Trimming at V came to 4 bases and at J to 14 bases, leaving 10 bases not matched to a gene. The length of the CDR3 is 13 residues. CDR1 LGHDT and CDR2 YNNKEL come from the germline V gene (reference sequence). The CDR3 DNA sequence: TGTGCCAGCAGCCCGGGGCCGGGACTAGTTGAGTTCTTC. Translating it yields CASSPGPGLVEFF.

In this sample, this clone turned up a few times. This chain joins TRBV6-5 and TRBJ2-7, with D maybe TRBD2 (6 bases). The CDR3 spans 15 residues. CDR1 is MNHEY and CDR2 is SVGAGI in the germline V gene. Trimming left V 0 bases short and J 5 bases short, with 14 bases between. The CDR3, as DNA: TGTGCCAGCAGTTACTCAGCGGGCGGGGCCGACGAGCAGTACTTC. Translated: CASSYSAGGADEQYF.

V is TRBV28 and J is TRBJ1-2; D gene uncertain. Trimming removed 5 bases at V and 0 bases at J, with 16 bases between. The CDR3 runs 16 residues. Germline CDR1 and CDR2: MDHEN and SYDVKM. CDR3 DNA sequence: TGTGCCAGCAGTGGAAGCTCATATACAGCTAACTATGGCTACACCTTC. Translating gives CASSGSSYTANYGYTF.

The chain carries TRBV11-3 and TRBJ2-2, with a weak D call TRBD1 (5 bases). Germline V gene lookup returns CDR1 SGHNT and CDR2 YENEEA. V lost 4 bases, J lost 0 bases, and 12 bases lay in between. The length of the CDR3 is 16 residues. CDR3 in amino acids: CASSSYDSSNTGELFF. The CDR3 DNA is TGTGCCAGCAGCTCCTACGACAGCTCGAACACCGGGGAGCTGTTTTTT.

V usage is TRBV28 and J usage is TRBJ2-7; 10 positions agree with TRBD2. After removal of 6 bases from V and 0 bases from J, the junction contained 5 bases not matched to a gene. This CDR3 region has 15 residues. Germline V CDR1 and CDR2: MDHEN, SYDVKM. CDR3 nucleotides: TGTGCCAGCAGCGATCGGACTAGCGGCTCCTACGAGCAGTACTTC. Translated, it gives CASSDRTSGSYEQYF. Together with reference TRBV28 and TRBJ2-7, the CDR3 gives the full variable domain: DVKVTQSSRYLVKRTGEKVFLECVQDMDHENMFWYRQDPGLGLRLIYFSYDVKMKEKGDIPEGYSVSREKKERFSLILESASTNQTSMYLCASSDRTSGSYEQYFGPGTRLTVT.